A single sample is the source of the 28 T cell receptor beta chains below, sequenced in a study of Tregs in tolerant kidney transplant recipients. The protocol was immunoSEQ multiplex PCR, while the TCRdb copy is restricted to in-frame clones and leaves out a portion. Among over 50,000 clones listed, 80% to 90% were seen once. The specimen was Tregs from blood, collected before the transplant. The receptors were gathered from a human donor who received a combined kidney and bone marrow transplant.

The J gene is TRBJ2-7, the V gene TRBV2; perhaps TRBD2 as D (6 bases). Deletions cut 6 bases from V and 5 bases from J, with 20 bases between. The germline V gene has CDR1 SNHLY and CDR2 FYNNEI. CDR3 size: 15 residues. The CDR3 sequence is CASRRRERRFDEQYF. Written as DNA, the CDR3 is TGTGCCAGCAGGCGACGGGAGAGGCGGTTTGACGAGCAGTACTTC.

This chain joins TRBV15 and TRBJ2-5, with D hard to call. V lost 0 bases to trimming and J lost 7 bases, with 12 bases between them. Germline CDR1 reads LNHNV; CDR2 reads YYDKDF (reference sequence). CDR3 length: 14 amino acids. The CDR3 is CATSREMGPATQYF. The DNA for the CDR3 is TGTGCCACCAGCAGAGAGATGGGCCCCGCGACCCAGTACTTC.

The rearrangement links TRBV25-1 to TRBJ2-5; no firm D call. Trimming cost V 5 bases and J 5 bases, with 9 bases left between them. This CDR3 has 12 residues. Germline CDR1 reads MGHDK; CDR2 reads SYGVNS. In DNA form, the CDR3 reads TGTGCCAGCAGTTCTGCGAGCGAGACCCAGTACTTC. It is translated as CASSSASETQYF.

The rearrangement links TRBV5-1 to TRBJ2-7; D uncertain. Germline values: CDR1 SGHRS, CDR2 YFSETQ. There are 12 residues in the CDR3. V dropped 4 bases and J dropped 5 bases, with 10 bases sitting between them. The CDR3 loop is CASSVVEHEQYF. For the CDR3, the DNA is TGCGCCAGCAGCGTTGTAGAGCACGAGCAGTACTTC.

V and J are TRBV5-4 and TRBJ2-5, with 12 bases lining up with TRBD2. V lost 3 bases to trimming and J lost 1 base; unmatched junction nucleotides: 4. Per the germline V gene, CDR1 is SGHNT and CDR2 is YYREEE (reference sequence). This CDR3 comprises 16 residues. The CDR3 is CASSSLGLAGQETQYF. In DNA form, the CDR3 reads TGTGCCAGCAGCTCTTTGGGACTAGCGGGCCAAGAGACCCAGTACTTC. The full variable domain, its missing parts supplied by reference TRBV5-4 and TRBJ2-5, is ETGVTQSPTHLIKTRGQQVTLRCSSQSGHNTVSWYQQALGQGPQFIFQYYREEENGRGNFPPRFSGLQFPNYSSELNVNALELDDSALYLCASSSLGLAGQETQYFGPGTRLLVL.

The rearrangement uses TRBV7-9 and TRBJ1-2; no clear D gene. With 1 base removed from V and 7 bases from J, the gap between germline ends came to 13 bases. The CDR3 contains 14 residues. Per germline, CDR1 SEHNR and CDR2 FQNEAQ (reference sequence). Here the CDR3 DNA reads TGTGCCAGCAGCTTAGGGCCGCCCGCCGGTGGCTACACCTTC. Its translation is CASSLGPPAGGYTF. The variable domain in full, completed from reference TRBV7-9 and TRBJ1-2, reads DTGVSQNPRHKITKRGQNVTFRCDPISEHNRLYWYRQTLGQGPEFLTYFQNEAQLEKSRLLSDRFSAERPKGSFSTLEIQRTEQGDSAMYLCASSLGPPAGGYTFGSGTRLTVV.

CDR3 region: CASSLGGNTGELFF. The CDR3 DNA follows: TGTGCCAGCAGCTTAGGGGGGAACACCGGGGAGCTGTTTTTT. The chain joins TRBV11-3 to TRBJ2-2; unclear D gene. In germline, CDR1 is SGHNT, CDR2 YENEEA. Trimming took off 1 base at V and 1 base at J, with 4 bases between the two ends. This CDR3 has 14 amino acids. The variable domain in full, with the rest retrieved from reference TRBV11-3 and TRBJ2-2, is EAGVVQSPRYKIIEKKQPVAFWCNPISGHNTLYWYLQNLGQGPELLIRYENEEAVDDSQLPKDRFSAERLKGVDSTLKIQPAELGDSAVYLCASSLGGNTGELFFGEGSRLTVL.

This chain joins TRBV6-5 and TRBJ1-2; D ambiguous. The length of the CDR3 is 11 residues. V lost 6 bases and J lost 4, with 6 bases in between. Germline values: CDR1 MNHEY, CDR2 SVGAGI. The CDR3: CASSPVYGYTF. In nucleotides, the CDR3 is TGTGCCAGCAGCCCCGTCTATGGCTACACCTTC.

V usage is TRBV5-6 and J usage is TRBJ2-1; D gene unclear. The germline V and J ends were trimmed by 4 bases and 0 bases, with 8 bases remaining between them. CDR1 is SGHDT and CDR2 is YYEEEE in the germline V gene. This CDR3 comprises 14 residues. CDR3 sequence reads: CASSGPSSYNEQFF. The DNA for the CDR3 is TGTGCCAGCAGCGGGCCTAGCTCCTACAATGAGCAGTTCTTC.

The chain is built from TRBV29-1 and TRBJ2-3; the match to TRBD2 covers 8 bases. The germline CDR1 and CDR2 sequences are SQVTM and ANQGSEA. Germline trimming cut 7 bases from V and 0 bases from J; bases unmatched to any gene: 6. The CDR3 has 14 amino acids. In DNA form, the CDR3 reads TGCAGCGCTCGACTAGCGACTAGCACAGATACGCAGTATTTT. Protein sequence: CSARLATSTDTQYF.

The chain couples TRBV6-1 to TRBJ2-3; D is unclear. In germline, CDR1 is MNHNS, CDR2 SASEGT. The CDR3 totals 12 residues. V lost 1 base, J lost 5 bases, and 4 bases lay in between. The CDR3 spells CASSEVGDTQYF. CDR3 sequence (DNA): TGTGCCAGCAGTGAAGTTGGAGATACGCAGTATTTT.

The chain couples TRBV7-2 to TRBJ2-3; D ambiguous. The germline V gene encodes CDR1 SGHTA and CDR2 FQGNSA. The CDR3 runs to 14 residues. Trimming cost V 2 bases and J 5 bases, with 11 bases left between them. In DNA, the CDR3 is TGTGCCAGCAGCTTAAGGCGGATAGGAGATACGCAGTATTTT. Translated, it gives CASSLRRIGDTQYF.

This rearrangement joins TRBV19 to TRBJ2-1; no firm D call. The CDR3 length is 16 residues. Germline V lookup: CDR1 LNHDA, CDR2 SQIVND (reference sequence). Trimming took off 3 bases at V and 5 bases at J, with 17 bases between the two ends. DNA of the CDR3: TGTGCCAGTAGTATTCTCAGATTGGGGTCGGACAATGAGCAGTTCTTC. This encodes CASSILRLGSDNEQFF.

The chain carries TRBV9 and TRBJ1-2, with D unresolved. This CDR3 comprises 14 residues. Germline assignment: CDR1 SGDLS and CDR2 YYNGEE. Trimming shortened V by 4 bases and J by 6 bases, and 16 bases separated the two germline ends. The CDR3 DNA is TGTGCCAGCAGCCCCCTTGTTGGGTTGGATGGCTACACCTTC. It translates to CASSPLVGLDGYTF.

The CDR3 loop is CASAGDRGLNEQFF. CDR3 sequence (DNA): TGTGCCAGTGCTGGAGACAGGGGGCTGAATGAGCAGTTCTTC. The chain is built from TRBV19 and TRBJ2-1; 10 bases are shared with TRBD1. Trimming removed 8 bases from V and 7 bases from J; junction bases left unmatched: 8. Germline loops: CDR1 LNHDA, CDR2 SQIVND (reference sequence). The CDR3 length is 14 residues. The full variable domain, completed using reference TRBV19 and TRBJ2-1, is DGGITQSPKYLFRKEGQNVTLSCEQNLNHDAMYWYRQDPGQGLRLIYYSQIVNDFQKGDIAEGYSVSREKKESFPLTVTSAQKNPTAFYLCASAGDRGLNEQFFGPGTRLTVL.

The CDR3 loop reads CAISAETGRTEAFF. The CDR3 nucleotides read TGTGCCATCAGTGCGGAGACAGGGCGCACTGAAGCTTTCTTT. V and J are TRBV10-3 and TRBJ1-1; TRBD1 aligns across 7 bases. Per the germline V gene, CDR1 is ENHRY and CDR2 is SYGVKD. The CDR3 has 14 residues. V lost 4 bases to trimming and J lost 4 bases; unmatched junction nucleotides: 6.

The chain employs TRBV28 and TRBJ2-5, with D possibly being TRBD2 (5 bases). The V and J ends lost 2 bases and 5 bases respectively, with 9 bases between them. This CDR3 has 13 amino acids. Per germline, CDR1 MDHEN and CDR2 SYDVKM. CDR3 residues: CASSLASWETQYF. CDR3 sequence (DNA): TGTGCCAGCAGTTTAGCTAGCTGGGAGACCCAGTACTTC.

The table lists this clone with a few counts. The chain carries TRBV4-1 and TRBJ2-1, with 9 bases identical to TRBD2. V trimming: 4 bases; J trimming: 7 bases; junction bases outside the gene matches: 23. CDR1 and CDR2 from the germline V gene are MGHRA and YSYEKL. The CDR3 runs to 20 residues. CDR3 nucleotides: TGCGCCAGCAGCCGCCGGACCATAGCGGGAGAAGGCTTTGGGGTAAATGAGCAGTTCTTC. Translated: CASSRRTIAGEGFGVNEQFF.

A word on this clone: The sample contains more than one DNA sequence encoding this CDR3. The V gene is TRBV20-1, the J gene TRBJ2-3; TRBD2 agrees at 7 bases. The CDR3 totals 11 residues. After removal of 4 bases from V and 5 bases from J, the junction contained 0 bases not matched to a gene. Germline V gene lookup returns CDR1 DFQATT and CDR2 SNEGSKA (reference sequence). In DNA, the CDR3 is TGCAGTGCTAAGCGGGGAGATACGCAGTATTTT. Protein product: CSAKRGDTQYF.

This sequence joins TRBV7-2 and TRBJ1-1; tentatively, D is TRBD1 (5 bases). The CDR3 has 14 amino acids. Per the germline V gene, CDR1 is SGHTA and CDR2 is FQGNSA. Trimming removed 3 bases at V and 6 bases at J, with 14 bases between. CDR3 loop: CASSFAGGLAEAFF. The CDR3 DNA sequence: TGTGCCAGCAGCTTCGCGGGGGGTTTGGCTGAAGCTTTCTTT. The full variable domain, in which reference TRBV7-2 and TRBJ1-1 provide the parts outside the CDR3, is GAGVSQSPSNKVTEKGKDVELRCDPISGHTALYWYRQSLGQGLEFLIYFQGNSAPDKSGLPSDRFSAERTGGSVSTLTIQRTQQEDSAVYLCASSFAGGLAEAFFGQGTRLTVV.

This clone has more than one count but fewer than ten. The chain recombines TRBV5-1 with TRBJ2-3, with D possibly matching TRBD2 (6 bases). Per the germline V gene, CDR1 is SGHRS and CDR2 is YFSETQ. This CDR3 region has 15 residues. V shed 4 bases and J shed 1 base, with 13 bases lying between them. The CDR3 protein is CASSPGVGGTDTQYF. The CDR3 coding sequence is TGCGCCAGCAGCCCGGGGGTAGGGGGCACAGATACGCAGTATTTT.

The chain couples TRBV5-1 to TRBJ1-6; no clear D gene. This CDR3 is 14 amino acids long. CDR1 is SGHRS, CDR2 YFSETQ, per germline. V lost 0 bases to trimming and J lost 9 bases, with 10 bases between them. This CDR3 reads CASSLEVGSSPLHF. DNA for the CDR3: TGCGCCAGCAGCTTGGAGGTCGGGAGTTCACCCCTCCACTTT.

V and J are TRBV10-1 and TRBJ1-1, with D possibly TRBD1 on 6 matching bases. CDR1 and CDR2 from the germline V gene are WNHNN and SYGVQD (reference sequence). The CDR3 is 14 residues long. Trimming took 8 bases from V and 0 from J, leaving 13 bases between them. This CDR3 is CASSKDSLNTEAFF. In nucleotides, the CDR3 is TGCGCCAGCTCAAAGGACAGCTTGAACACTGAAGCTTTCTTT.

The chain recombines TRBV5-1 with TRBJ2-1, with no clear D. CDR3 length: 15 amino acids. Trimming shortened V by 0 bases and J by 0 bases, and 7 bases separated the two germline ends. Germline loops: CDR1 SGHRS, CDR2 YFSETQ. CDR3 in amino acids: CASSLVGPSYNEQFF. The CDR3 region has the DNA TGCGCCAGCAGCTTGGTTGGGCCCTCCTACAATGAGCAGTTCTTC.

The table lists this clone with a count of one. This rearrangement joins TRBV19 to TRBJ2-2; 12 bases agree with TRBD2. The CDR3 runs 15 residues. The ends lost 8 bases at V and 5 bases at J; junction bases unmatched: 6. The germline V gene encodes CDR1 LNHDA and CDR2 SQIVND (reference sequence). This CDR3 is CASRETSGSTGELFF. CDR3 bases: TGTGCCAGTCGGGAGACTAGCGGGAGTACCGGGGAGCTGTTTTTT.

This sequence joins TRBV15 and TRBJ2-1; D ambiguous. The CDR3 is 16 amino acids. Germline lookup yields CDR1 LNHNV and CDR2 YYDKDF (reference sequence). The V gene lost 3 bases and the J gene lost 6 bases, with 18 bases spanning the gap. CDR3 coding DNA: TGTGCCACCAGCAGTTACCCAGCCACGCCGTTCAATGAGCAGTTCTTC. Protein product: CATSSYPATPFNEQFF.

The genes are TRBV5-6 and TRBJ2-1, with 11 bases identical to TRBD2. Germline CDR1 reads SGHDT; CDR2 reads YYEEEE. J was trimmed by 2 bases and V by 4 bases; bases with no gene match: 2. The CDR3 extends over 15 amino acids. The CDR3 DNA reads as TGTGCCAGCAGCAAGGGACTAGCGGCCTACAATGAGCAGTTCTTC. Protein product: CASSKGLAAYNEQFF.

J is TRBJ2-3 and V is TRBV4-3, with D unclear. CDR1 is LGHNA, CDR2 YSLEER, per germline. V was shortened by 3 bases and J by 2 bases, with 12 bases between the two germline ends. This CDR3 is built from 15 residues. As DNA, the CDR3 is TGCGCCAGCAGCCAGGCTTCTAGAAACACAGATACGCAGTATTTT. Its protein product is CASSQASRNTDTQYF.